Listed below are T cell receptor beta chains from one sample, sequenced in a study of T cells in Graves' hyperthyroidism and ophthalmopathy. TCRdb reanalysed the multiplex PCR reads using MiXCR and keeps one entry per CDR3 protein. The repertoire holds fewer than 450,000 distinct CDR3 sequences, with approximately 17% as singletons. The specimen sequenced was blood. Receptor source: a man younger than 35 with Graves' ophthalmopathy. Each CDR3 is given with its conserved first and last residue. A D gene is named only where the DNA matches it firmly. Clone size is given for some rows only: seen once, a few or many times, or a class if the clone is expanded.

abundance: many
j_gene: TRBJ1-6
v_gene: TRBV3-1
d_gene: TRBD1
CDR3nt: TGTGCCAGCAGCCAGTCAGACAGGGAGGTTTCACCCCTCCACTTT
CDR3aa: CASSQSDREVSPLHF

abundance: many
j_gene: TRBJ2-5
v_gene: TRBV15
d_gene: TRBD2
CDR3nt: TGTGCCACCGGGCGGGGGTACCAAGAGACCCAGTACTTC
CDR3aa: CATGRGYQETQYF

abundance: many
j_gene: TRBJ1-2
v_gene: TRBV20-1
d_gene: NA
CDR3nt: TGCAGTGCGCCTAACAGGGCCGACTATGGCTACACCTTC
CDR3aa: CSAPNRADYGYTF

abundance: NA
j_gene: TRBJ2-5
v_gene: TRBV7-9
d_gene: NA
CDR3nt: TGTGCCAGCAGCTCTTTCCGGGACCCTGACCAAGAGACCCAGTACTTC
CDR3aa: CASSSFRDPDQETQYF

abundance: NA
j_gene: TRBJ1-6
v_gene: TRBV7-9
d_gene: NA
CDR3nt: TGTGCCAGCAGTCGGGACTCTAGCGGGGGGCACAAGAATTCACCCCTCCACTTT
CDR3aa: CASSRDSSGGHKNSPLHF

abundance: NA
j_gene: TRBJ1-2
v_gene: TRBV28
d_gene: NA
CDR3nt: TGTGCCAGCAGCCTGGGCCCTGAAGACCCCCAAGACCTTGCTGGCTACACCTTC
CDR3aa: CASSLGPEDPQDLAGYTF

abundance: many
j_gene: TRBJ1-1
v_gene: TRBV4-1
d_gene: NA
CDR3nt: TGCGCCAGCAGCCAAGATTGGGGGACAAAGAAACAAGCTTTCTTT
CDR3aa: CASSQDWGTKKQAFF

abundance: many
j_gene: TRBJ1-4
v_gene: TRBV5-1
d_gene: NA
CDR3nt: TGCGCCAGCAGTGCGGGGAGCAGTGGTGAAAAACTGTTTTTT
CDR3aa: CASSAGSSGEKLFF

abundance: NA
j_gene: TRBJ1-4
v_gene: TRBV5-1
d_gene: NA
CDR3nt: TGCGCCAGCAGCGCGCCAACCACAGGGCCCCGTAATGAAAAACTGTTTTTT
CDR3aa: CASSAPTTGPRNEKLFF

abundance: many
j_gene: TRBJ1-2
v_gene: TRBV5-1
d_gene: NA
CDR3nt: TGCGCCAGCAGCTTGGGATATGACTTCAGCTATGGCTACACCTTC
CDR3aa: CASSLGYDFSYGYTF

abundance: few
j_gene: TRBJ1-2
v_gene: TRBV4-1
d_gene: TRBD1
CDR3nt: TGCGCCAGCAGCCAACCCCCGGACAGGGCTGGCTACACCTTC
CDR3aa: CASSQPPDRAGYTF

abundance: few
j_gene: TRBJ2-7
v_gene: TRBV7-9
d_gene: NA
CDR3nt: TGTGCCAGCAGCGAAACAGGGAGTGGCTACGAGCAGTACTTC
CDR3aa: CASSETGSGYEQYF

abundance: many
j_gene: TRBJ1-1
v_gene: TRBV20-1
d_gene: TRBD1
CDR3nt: TGCAGGCCAGAGAACAGGGGAATAGAAGCTTTCTTT
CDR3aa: CRPENRGIEAFF

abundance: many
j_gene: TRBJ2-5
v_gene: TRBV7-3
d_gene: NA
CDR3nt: TGTGCCAGCAGCCCGCAAAGGGAGGAGACCCAGTACTTC
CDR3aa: CASSPQREETQYF

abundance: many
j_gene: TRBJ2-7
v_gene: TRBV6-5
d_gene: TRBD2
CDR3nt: TGTGCCAGCAGTTACTCCGCTAGCGGGGGAGAGAAGTGCGAGCAGTACTTC
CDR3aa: CASSYSASGGEKCEQYF

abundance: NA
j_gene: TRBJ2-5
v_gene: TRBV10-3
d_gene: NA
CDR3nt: TGTGCCAGCAACTACGAGGGGGGGACCCAGTACTTC
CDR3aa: CASNYEGGTQYF

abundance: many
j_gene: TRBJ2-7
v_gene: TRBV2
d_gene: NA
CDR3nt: TGTGCCAGCAGAGCCGGACAGAGCTCCTACGAGCAGTACTTC
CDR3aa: CASRAGQSSYEQYF

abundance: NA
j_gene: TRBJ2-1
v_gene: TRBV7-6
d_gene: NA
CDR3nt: TGTGCCAGCATAGGGGCCTACAATGAGCAGTTCTTC
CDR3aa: CASIGAYNEQFF

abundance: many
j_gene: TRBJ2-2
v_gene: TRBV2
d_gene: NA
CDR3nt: TGTGCCAGCAGTGACCTAACAGGGACCGGGGAGCTGTTTTTT
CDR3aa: CASSDLTGTGELFF

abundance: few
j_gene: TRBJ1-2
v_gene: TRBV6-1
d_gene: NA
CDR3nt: TGTGCCAGCAGTTATGGGTATCGGGTTCAGGGCTACACCTTC
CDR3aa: CASSYGYRVQGYTF

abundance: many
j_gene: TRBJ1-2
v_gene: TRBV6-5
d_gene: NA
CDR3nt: TGTGCCAGCAGTTACTCAAAGGGCCCCCACTATGGCTACACCTTC
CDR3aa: CASSYSKGPHYGYTF

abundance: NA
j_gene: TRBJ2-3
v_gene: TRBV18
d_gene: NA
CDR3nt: TGTGCCAGCTCGACGGGACACTCGGAGGCAGATACGCAGTATTTT
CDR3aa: CASSTGHSEADTQYF

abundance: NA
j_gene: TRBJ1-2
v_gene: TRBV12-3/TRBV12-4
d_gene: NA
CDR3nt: TGTGCCAGCAGCCCAGGATCTGTGAACTATGGCTACACCTTC
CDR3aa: CASSPGSVNYGYTF

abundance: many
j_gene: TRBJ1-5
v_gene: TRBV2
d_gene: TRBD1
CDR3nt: TGTGCCAGCAGGGAGGACAGGGCGAGCAATCAGCCCCAGCATTTT
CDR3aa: CASREDRASNQPQHF

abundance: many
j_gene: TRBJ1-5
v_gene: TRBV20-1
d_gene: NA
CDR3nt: TGCAGTGCTAGAGAGGTGGGTCCTCAGCCCCAGCATTTT
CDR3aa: CSAREVGPQPQHF

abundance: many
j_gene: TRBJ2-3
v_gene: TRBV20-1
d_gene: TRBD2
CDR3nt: TGCAGTGCTAGAGATACCCTAGCGGGGGTCACAGATACGCAGTATTTT
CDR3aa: CSARDTLAGVTDTQYF

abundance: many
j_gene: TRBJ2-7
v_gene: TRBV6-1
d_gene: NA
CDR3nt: TGTGCCAGCAGTTACGTGCTGGATATCTACGAGCAGTACTTC
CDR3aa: CASSYVLDIYEQYF

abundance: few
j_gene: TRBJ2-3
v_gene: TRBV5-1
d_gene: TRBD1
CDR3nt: TGCGCCAGCAGCCCCCTAGCCAGGGGGCCCACAGATACGCAGTATTTT
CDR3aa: CASSPLARGPTDTQYF

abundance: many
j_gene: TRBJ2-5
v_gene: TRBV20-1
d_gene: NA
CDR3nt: TGCAGTGCTATTGGCCTGATACAAGAGACCCAGTACTTC
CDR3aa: CSAIGLIQETQYF

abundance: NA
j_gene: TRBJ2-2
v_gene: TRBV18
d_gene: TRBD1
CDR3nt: TGTGCCAGCTCAAACTACAGGGGCGTTGACACCGGGGAGCTGTTTTTT
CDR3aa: CASSNYRGVDTGELFF

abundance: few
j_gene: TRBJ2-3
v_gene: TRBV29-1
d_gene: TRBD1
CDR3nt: TGCAGCGTCCCGGGACAGATAAGCACAGATACGCAGTATTTT
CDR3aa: CSVPGQISTDTQYF

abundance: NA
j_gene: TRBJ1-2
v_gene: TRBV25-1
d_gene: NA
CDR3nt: TGTGCCAGCAGTGAAGCAGGGCTTGGCTACACCTTC
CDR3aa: CASSEAGLGYTF

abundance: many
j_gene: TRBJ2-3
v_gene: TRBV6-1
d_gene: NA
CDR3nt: TGTGCCAGCAGCCTACTATCGGGGGGCACAGATACGCAGTATTTT
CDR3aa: CASSLLSGGTDTQYF

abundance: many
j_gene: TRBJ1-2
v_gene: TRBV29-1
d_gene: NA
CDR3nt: TGCAGCGTTGTCGGGTACAATGGCTACACCTTC
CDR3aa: CSVVGYNGYTF

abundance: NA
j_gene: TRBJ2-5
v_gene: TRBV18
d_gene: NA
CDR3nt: TGTGCCAGCTCACGGTCGTGGCGAAACCAAGAGACCCAGTACTTC
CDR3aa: CASSRSWRNQETQYF

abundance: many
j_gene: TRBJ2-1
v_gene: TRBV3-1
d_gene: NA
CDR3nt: TGTGCCAGCAGCCAAGGTGGGTTCAGGAATGAGCAGTTCTTC
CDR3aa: CASSQGGFRNEQFF

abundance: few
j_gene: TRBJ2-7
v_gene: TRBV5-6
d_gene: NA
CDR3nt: TGTGCCAGCAGCTTCGGGACAGGCGGGGGCGAGCAGTACTTC
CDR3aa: CASSFGTGGGEQYF

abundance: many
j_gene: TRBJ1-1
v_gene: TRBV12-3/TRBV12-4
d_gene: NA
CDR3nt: TGTGCCAGCAGTTTAACCACCTCCGAAGCTTTCTTT
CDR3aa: CASSLTTSEAFF

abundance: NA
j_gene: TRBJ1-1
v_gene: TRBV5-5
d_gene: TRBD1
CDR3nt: TGTGCCAGCAGCTTGCCCCGGGACAGGCTTGAAGCTTTCTTT
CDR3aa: CASSLPRDRLEAFF

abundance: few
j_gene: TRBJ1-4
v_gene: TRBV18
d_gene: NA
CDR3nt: TGTGCCAGCCCCATTGGTAAACTGTTTTTT
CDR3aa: CASPIGKLFF

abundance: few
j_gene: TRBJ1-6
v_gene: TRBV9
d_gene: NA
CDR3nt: TGTGCCAGCAGCTCGACAGGTTCACCCCTCCACTTT
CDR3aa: CASSSTGSPLHF

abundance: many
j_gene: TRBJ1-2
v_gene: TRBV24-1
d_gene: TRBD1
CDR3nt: TGTGCCACCCGGGGGACAGGGAATTATGGTGGCTACACCTTC
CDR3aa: CATRGTGNYGGYTF

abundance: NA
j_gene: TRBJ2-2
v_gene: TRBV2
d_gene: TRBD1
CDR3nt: TGTGCCAGCAGCTCACAGGGGGCGGCCGGGGAGCTGTTTTTT
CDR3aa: CASSSQGAAGELFF

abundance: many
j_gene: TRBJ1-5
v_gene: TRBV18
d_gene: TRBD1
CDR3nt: TGTGCCAGCTCACCACGCCGGGACAGCTCAAAGCCCCAGCATTTT
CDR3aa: CASSPRRDSSKPQHF

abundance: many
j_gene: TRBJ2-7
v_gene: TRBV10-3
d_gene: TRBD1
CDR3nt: TGTGCCATCAGTGAGAAAGGGGGCGTAAGTTACGAGCAGTACTTC
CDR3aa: CAISEKGGVSYEQYF

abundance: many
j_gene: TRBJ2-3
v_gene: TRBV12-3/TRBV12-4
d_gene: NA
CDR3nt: TGTGCCAGCAGTTTTTTCGGCGGGGCAGATACGCAGTATTTT
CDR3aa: CASSFFGGADTQYF

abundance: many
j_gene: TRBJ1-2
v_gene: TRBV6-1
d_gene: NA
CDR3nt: TGTGCCAGCAGTTTATCGACAGCCACCACTAACTATGGCTACACCTTC
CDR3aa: CASSLSTATTNYGYTF

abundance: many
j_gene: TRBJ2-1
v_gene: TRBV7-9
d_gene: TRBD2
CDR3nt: TGTGCCAGCAGCCCAACTAGCGGGGGGGCCAATGAGCAGTTCTTC
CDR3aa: CASSPTSGGANEQFF